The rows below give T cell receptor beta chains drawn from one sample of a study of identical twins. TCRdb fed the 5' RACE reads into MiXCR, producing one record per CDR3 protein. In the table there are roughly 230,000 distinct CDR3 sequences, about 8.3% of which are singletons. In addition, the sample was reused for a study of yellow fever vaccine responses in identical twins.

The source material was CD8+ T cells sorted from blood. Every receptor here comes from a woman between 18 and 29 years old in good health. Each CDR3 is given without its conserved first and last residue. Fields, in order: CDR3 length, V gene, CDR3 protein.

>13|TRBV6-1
ASSPDVMSYNEQF
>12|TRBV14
ASSQDLGGTEAF
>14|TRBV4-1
ASSRQRGAGEGEQY
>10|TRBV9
ASSAVAGELF
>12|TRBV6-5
ASSWGQGNLEQY
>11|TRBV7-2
ASRTSGSYEQY
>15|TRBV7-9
ASNIIGLRGGEETQY
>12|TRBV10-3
AIRGVSGSYEQY
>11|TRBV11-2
ASRGGFQETQY
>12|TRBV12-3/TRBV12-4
ASSLLANTGELF
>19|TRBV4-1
ASSHDVTSAASSSSYNEQF
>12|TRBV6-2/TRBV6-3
ASSYGDRAYEQY
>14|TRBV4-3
ASSQVYGDPYNEQF
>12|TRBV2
ASSEGDLPYEQY
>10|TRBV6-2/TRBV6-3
ASSYDLSEQF
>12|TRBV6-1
ASSQYLAADTQY
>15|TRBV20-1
SARDTGGANPTYEQY
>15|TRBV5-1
ASSLEIGTGAGETQY
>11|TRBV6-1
ASSVTGVNEQF
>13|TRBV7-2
ASSPIGTGKYEQY
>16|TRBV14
ASSQELLAGGNTDTQY
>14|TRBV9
ASSGGDRAITDTQY
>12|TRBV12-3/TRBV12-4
ASSGAMLTDTQY
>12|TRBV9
ASSVAGTTDTQY
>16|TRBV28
ASSYPGGVFLGTDTQY
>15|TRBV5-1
ASSLFPETAFSRELF
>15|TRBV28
ASSPAFQGQRQETQY
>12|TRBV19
ASSSPGHRETQY
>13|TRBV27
ASSEGRRGYNEQF
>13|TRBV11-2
ASSGSPAGTGEQY
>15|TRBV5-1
ASSSDRLITPEDEQF
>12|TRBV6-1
ASIGVTSGDEQY
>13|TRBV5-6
ASSLAGGPGNTIY
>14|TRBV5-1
ASSHGTGADTGELF
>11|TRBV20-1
SAKGLHYNEQF